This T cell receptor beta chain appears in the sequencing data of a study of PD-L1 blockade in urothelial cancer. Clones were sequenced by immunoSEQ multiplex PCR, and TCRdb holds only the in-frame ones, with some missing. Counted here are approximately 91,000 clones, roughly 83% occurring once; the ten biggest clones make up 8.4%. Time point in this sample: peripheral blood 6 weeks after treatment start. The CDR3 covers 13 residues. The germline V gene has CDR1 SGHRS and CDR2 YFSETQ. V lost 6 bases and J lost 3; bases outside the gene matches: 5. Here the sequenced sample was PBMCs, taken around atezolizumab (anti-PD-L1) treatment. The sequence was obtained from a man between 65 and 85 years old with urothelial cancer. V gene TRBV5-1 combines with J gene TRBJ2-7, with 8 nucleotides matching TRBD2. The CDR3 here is CASTSGTSYEQYF. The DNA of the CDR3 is TGCGCCAGCACCTCGGGGACTAGCTACGAGCAGTACTTC.